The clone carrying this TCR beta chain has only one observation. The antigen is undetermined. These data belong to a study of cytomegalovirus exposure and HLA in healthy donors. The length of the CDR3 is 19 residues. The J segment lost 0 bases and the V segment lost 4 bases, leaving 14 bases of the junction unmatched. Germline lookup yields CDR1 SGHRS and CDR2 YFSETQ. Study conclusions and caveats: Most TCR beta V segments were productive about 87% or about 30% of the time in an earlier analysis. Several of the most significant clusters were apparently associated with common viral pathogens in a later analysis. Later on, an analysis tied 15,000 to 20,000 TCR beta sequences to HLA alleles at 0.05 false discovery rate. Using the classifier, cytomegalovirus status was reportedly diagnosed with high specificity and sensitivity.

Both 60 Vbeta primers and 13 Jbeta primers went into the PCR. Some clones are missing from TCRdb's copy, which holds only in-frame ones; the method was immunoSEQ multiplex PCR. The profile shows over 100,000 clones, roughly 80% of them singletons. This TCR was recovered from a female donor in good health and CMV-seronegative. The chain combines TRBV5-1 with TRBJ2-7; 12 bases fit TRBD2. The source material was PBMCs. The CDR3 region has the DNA TGCGCCAGCAGCCCCTCGGGGCTAGCGGGAGGGCTATACTCCTACGAGCAGTACTTC. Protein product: CASSPSGLAGGLYSYEQYF.